The clone carrying this T cell receptor beta chain was recorded a few times. Its antigen is undetermined. The CDR3 contains 13 residues. Germline CDR1 DFQATT, CDR2 SNEGSKA (reference sequence). This sample stems from a study of blood T cells in healthy people across ages. General observations from the study: Among T cells, TCR beta diversity per million cells dropped roughly linearly as age rose.

Next came a second PCR, run for about 7 to 12 cycles, which used a sample-barcoded 5' primer along with a J-beta primer mix. MiXCR, run by TCRdb on the 5' RACE reads, gives a single entry per CDR3 protein. This sample has hundreds of thousands of distinct CDR3 sequences; over 20% occur once, and the top ten carry roughly 3.4%. Donor samples were obtained from healthy Caucasian individuals from Russia, aged 6 to 90. Donors each provided about 10 milliliters of peripheral blood. What was sequenced was blood. The source of this sequence is a man in his 70s in good health. The J gene is TRBJ2-5, the V gene TRBV20-1; D remains ambiguous. Judging by the DNA end, TRBJ2-1 fits better; the J call may be wrong. CDR3 bases: TGCAGTGCTAGCCCCGGACGGACGAATGAGCAGTTCTTC. Protein product: CSASPGRTNEQFF.